A selection of T cell receptor beta chains follows, all from one sample in a study of T cell repertoires in cytomegalovirus infection. TCRdb used MiXCR to reprocess the reads, holding one entry per CDR3 protein. The sample has roughly 500,000 distinct CDR3 sequences, 11% seen once; the top ten hold roughly a tenth. Sequenced: PBMCs. Receptors originate from a human donor in good health (CMV status not recorded). Some clones in this sample may be carry-over from other donors' samples. The CDR3 runs from the conserved cysteine through the conserved F or W. Each record gives: D gene, clone size, V gene, J gene, CDR3 DNA, CDR3 protein. A D gene is named only where the DNA matches it firmly. Expanded clones are given a class, and other clones once, few, many or no size at all.

D gene: TRBD1
clone size: many
V gene: TRBV27
J gene: TRBJ2-1
CDR3 DNA: TGTGCCAGCAGTTTATCGGGGACAGCGATTAATGAGCAGTTCTTC
CDR3 protein: CASSLSGTAINEQFF

D gene: TRBD2
clone size: many
V gene: TRBV7-2
J gene: TRBJ2-3
CDR3 DNA: TGTGCCAGCAGCTTAGCGGGACTAGGCCTGGAAGATACGCAGTATTTT
CDR3 protein: CASSLAGLGLEDTQYF

D gene: NA
clone size: many
V gene: TRBV7-8
J gene: TRBJ2-5
CDR3 DNA: TGTGCCAGCAACATCATTCGGGGCCAAGAGACCCAGTACTTC
CDR3 protein: CASNIIRGQETQYF

D gene: NA
clone size: few
V gene: TRBV7-9
J gene: TRBJ2-1
CDR3 DNA: TGTGCCAGCAGCTTAGGCTTGGAGCTTAATGAGCAGTTCTTC
CDR3 protein: CASSLGLELNEQFF

D gene: NA
clone size: many
V gene: TRBV2
J gene: TRBJ2-3
CDR3 DNA: TGTGCCAGCAGTGAAGAGCCCACAGATACGCAGTATTTT
CDR3 protein: CASSEEPTDTQYF

D gene: TRBD1
clone size: NA
V gene: TRBV20-1
J gene: TRBJ2-7
CDR3 DNA: TGCAGTGGACTCGACAGGGGCGTTAACGAGCAGTACTTC
CDR3 protein: CSGLDRGVNEQYF

D gene: NA
clone size: NA
V gene: TRBV24-1
J gene: TRBJ2-5
CDR3 DNA: TGTGCCACCAGTGTCCCGGTCGCGGAGACCCAGTACTTC
CDR3 protein: CATSVPVAETQYF

D gene: NA
clone size: NA
V gene: TRBV4-2
J gene: TRBJ1-5
CDR3 DNA: TGTGCCAGCAGCCAAGATGGGGCAGAGCAGCCCCAGCATTTT
CDR3 protein: CASSQDGAEQPQHF

D gene: NA
clone size: many
V gene: TRBV7-7
J gene: TRBJ2-5
CDR3 DNA: TGTGCTAGCAGCTTAAACCCCTCTGGGAAAGAGACCCAGTACTTC
CDR3 protein: CASSLNPSGKETQYF

D gene: NA
clone size: many
V gene: TRBV5-1
J gene: TRBJ1-1
CDR3 DNA: TGCGCCAGCAGCGGGGGGGAGCAATACACTGAAGCTTTCTTT
CDR3 protein: CASSGGEQYTEAFF

D gene: NA
clone size: few
V gene: TRBV5-1
J gene: TRBJ2-3
CDR3 DNA: TGCGCCAGCACGGACACACTCACAGATACGCAGTATTTT
CDR3 protein: CASTDTLTDTQYF

D gene: TRBD2
clone size: NA
V gene: TRBV7-9
J gene: TRBJ2-1
CDR3 DNA: TGTGCCAGCAGCGCCGACCGGGGGGATGAGCAGTTCTTC
CDR3 protein: CASSADRGDEQFF

D gene: TRBD1
clone size: NA
V gene: TRBV18
J gene: TRBJ1-2
CDR3 DNA: TGTGCCAGCTCACCGGACAGGGACTTTAACTATGGCTACACCTTC
CDR3 protein: CASSPDRDFNYGYTF

D gene: NA
clone size: NA
V gene: TRBV6-5
J gene: TRBJ1-6
CDR3 DNA: TGTGCCAGCAGAATAGGCTATAATTCACCCCTCCACTTT
CDR3 protein: CASRIGYNSPLHF

D gene: TRBD1
clone size: many
V gene: TRBV15
J gene: TRBJ2-7
CDR3 DNA: TGTGCCACCAGCAGCGGACAGGGGGCTCGGAACGAGCAGTACTTC
CDR3 protein: CATSSGQGARNEQYF

D gene: TRBD1
clone size: NA
V gene: TRBV19
J gene: TRBJ1-2
CDR3 DNA: TGTGCCAGTTCTGATGGGACAGTAGGCTATGGCTACACCTTC
CDR3 protein: CASSDGTVGYGYTF

D gene: TRBD2
clone size: many
V gene: TRBV7-3
J gene: TRBJ2-3
CDR3 DNA: TGTGCCAGCAGCTTAACTGGGACTACCACAGATACGCAGTATTTT
CDR3 protein: CASSLTGTTTDTQYF

D gene: NA
clone size: NA
V gene: TRBV29-1
J gene: TRBJ2-1
CDR3 DNA: TGCAGCGTTGAAGATCGGGCTGCGGGTGAGCAGTTCTTC
CDR3 protein: CSVEDRAAGEQFF

D gene: TRBD1
clone size: many
V gene: TRBV15
J gene: TRBJ1-5
CDR3 DNA: TGTGCCACCAGCAGCCTGGCAGGGGGTGGTCAGCCCCAGCATTTT
CDR3 protein: CATSSLAGGGQPQHF

D gene: TRBD1
clone size: many
V gene: TRBV28
J gene: TRBJ2-7
CDR3 DNA: TGTGCCAGCGGGACAGATTCCTACGAGCAGTACTTC
CDR3 protein: CASGTDSYEQYF

D gene: NA
clone size: many
V gene: TRBV20-1
J gene: TRBJ2-5
CDR3 DNA: TGCAGTGCTAGGACCGGTAGCGGCCAAGAGACCCAGTACTTC
CDR3 protein: CSARTGSGQETQYF

D gene: TRBD1
clone size: few
V gene: TRBV13
J gene: TRBJ1-1
CDR3 DNA: TGTGCCAGCAGCGGAAGCGGGACAGACGCTTTCTTT
CDR3 protein: CASSGSGTDAFF

D gene: NA
clone size: few
V gene: TRBV7-7
J gene: TRBJ2-2
CDR3 DNA: TGTGCCAGCAGCTTCGCCAGGGAGAACACCGGGGAGCTGTTTTTT
CDR3 protein: CASSFARENTGELFF

D gene: TRBD1
clone size: many
V gene: TRBV5-1
J gene: TRBJ1-5
CDR3 DNA: TGCGCCAGCAGCTTGGATGGGACAGGGAATCAGCCCCAGCATTTT
CDR3 protein: CASSLDGTGNQPQHF

D gene: NA
clone size: many
V gene: TRBV7-9
J gene: TRBJ2-7
CDR3 DNA: TGTGCCAGCAGCGAAGGAGGGGAAACTCAGCACTACGAGCAGTACTTC
CDR3 protein: CASSEGGETQHYEQYF

D gene: NA
clone size: NA
V gene: TRBV20-1
J gene: TRBJ1-2
CDR3 DNA: TGCAGTGCTAGAGATCCTAATAGAATCTATGGCTACACCTTC
CDR3 protein: CSARDPNRIYGYTF

D gene: NA
clone size: NA
V gene: TRBV7-3
J gene: TRBJ1-1
CDR3 DNA: TGTGCCAGCAGCTCAACGAGACAGGCAGAAGCTTTCTTT
CDR3 protein: CASSSTRQAEAFF

D gene: NA
clone size: NA
V gene: TRBV19
J gene: TRBJ1-5
CDR3 DNA: TGTGCCAGTAGCACCGGGGGGTACAATCAGCCCCAGCATTTT
CDR3 protein: CASSTGGYNQPQHF

D gene: NA
clone size: many
V gene: TRBV7-9
J gene: TRBJ2-3
CDR3 DNA: TGTGCCAGCAGCCTCCCTCAGGGTACGCAGTATTTT
CDR3 protein: CASSLPQGTQYF

D gene: NA
clone size: many
V gene: TRBV19
J gene: TRBJ2-1
CDR3 DNA: TGTGCCAGTAGTATTTGGGCATACAATGAGCAGTTCTTC
CDR3 protein: CASSIWAYNEQFF

D gene: NA
clone size: NA
V gene: TRBV5-1
J gene: TRBJ1-5
CDR3 DNA: TGCGCCAGCAGCTTGGAGGCAGGGAACAATCAGCCCCAGCATTTT
CDR3 protein: CASSLEAGNNQPQHF

D gene: NA
clone size: NA
V gene: TRBV12-5
J gene: TRBJ2-5
CDR3 DNA: TGTGCTAGTGGCCATCCAGACGACGAGACCCAGTACTTC
CDR3 protein: CASGHPDDETQYF

D gene: NA
clone size: few
V gene: TRBV3-1
J gene: TRBJ1-5
CDR3 DNA: TGTGCCAGCAGCCAAGACGTCGATCAGCCCCAGCATTTT
CDR3 protein: CASSQDVDQPQHF

D gene: NA
clone size: many
V gene: TRBV7-9
J gene: TRBJ1-4
CDR3 DNA: TGTGCCAGCAGCCCGCCGGGGCTTACAACTAATGAAAAACTGTTTTTT
CDR3 protein: CASSPPGLTTNEKLFF

D gene: TRBD1
clone size: many
V gene: TRBV7-2
J gene: TRBJ1-6
CDR3 DNA: TGTGCCAGCAGCTCGCACCACCGGGACAGGCTCCACTTT
CDR3 protein: CASSSHHRDRLHF

D gene: TRBD2
clone size: many
V gene: TRBV11-2
J gene: TRBJ2-7
CDR3 DNA: TGTGCCAGCAGCTTATGGACTAGCGGGACCTACGAGCAGTACTTC
CDR3 protein: CASSLWTSGTYEQYF

D gene: TRBD2
clone size: NA
V gene: TRBV28
J gene: TRBJ2-3
CDR3 DNA: TGTGCCAGCAGGATGGGCGGGAGTTCAGATACGCAGTATTTT
CDR3 protein: CASRMGGSSDTQYF

D gene: TRBD2
clone size: NA
V gene: TRBV28
J gene: TRBJ2-5
CDR3 DNA: TGTGCCAGCAGTACCTTAGCGGGGGACTCCCAAGAGACCCAGTACTTC
CDR3 protein: CASSTLAGDSQETQYF

D gene: NA
clone size: few
V gene: TRBV3-1
J gene: TRBJ2-5
CDR3 DNA: TGTGCCAGCAGCTTCGGGAGATTCGGAGAGACCCAGTACTTC
CDR3 protein: CASSFGRFGETQYF

D gene: TRBD1
clone size: NA
V gene: TRBV28
J gene: TRBJ2-3
CDR3 DNA: TGTGCCACCCGACAGGGGGTCACAGATACGCAGTATTTT
CDR3 protein: CATRQGVTDTQYF

D gene: NA
clone size: many
V gene: TRBV12-3/TRBV12-4
J gene: TRBJ2-3
CDR3 DNA: TGTGCCAGCAGTCGGAGGCAGGGGAACACAGATACGCAGTATTTT
CDR3 protein: CASSRRQGNTDTQYF